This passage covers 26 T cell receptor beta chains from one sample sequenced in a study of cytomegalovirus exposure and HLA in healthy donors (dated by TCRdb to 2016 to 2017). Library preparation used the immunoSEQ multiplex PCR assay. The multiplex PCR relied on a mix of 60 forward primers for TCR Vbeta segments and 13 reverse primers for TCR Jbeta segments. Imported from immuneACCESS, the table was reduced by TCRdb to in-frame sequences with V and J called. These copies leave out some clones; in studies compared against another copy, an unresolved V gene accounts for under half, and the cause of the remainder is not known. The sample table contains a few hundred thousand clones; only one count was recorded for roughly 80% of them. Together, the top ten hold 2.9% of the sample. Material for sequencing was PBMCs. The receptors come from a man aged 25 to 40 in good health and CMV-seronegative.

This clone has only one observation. CDR3 in amino acids: CASSFSGGGGNTDTQYF. The CDR3 coding sequence is TGTGCCAGCAGTTTTTCAGGTGGCGGGGGGAACACAGATACGCAGTATTTT. The rearrangement joins TRBV28 to TRBJ2-3, with 8 bases fitting TRBD2. From germline, CDR1 is MDHEN and CDR2 SYDVKM. This CDR3 is built from 17 residues. V lost 3 bases, J lost 2 bases, and 10 bases stayed unmatched.

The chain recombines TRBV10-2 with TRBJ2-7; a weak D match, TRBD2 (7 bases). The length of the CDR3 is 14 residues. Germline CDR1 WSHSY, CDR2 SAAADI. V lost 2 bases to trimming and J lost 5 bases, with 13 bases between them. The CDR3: CASSERGALDEQYF. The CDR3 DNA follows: TGCGCCAGCAGTGAGCGGGGGGCTCTAGACGAGCAGTACTTC.

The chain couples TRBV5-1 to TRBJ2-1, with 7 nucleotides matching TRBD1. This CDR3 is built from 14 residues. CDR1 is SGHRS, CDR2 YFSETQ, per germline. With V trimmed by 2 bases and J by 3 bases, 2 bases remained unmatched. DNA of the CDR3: TGCGCCAGCAGCTTTAGACAGGGCTACAATGAGCAGTTCTTC. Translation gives CASSFRQGYNEQFF.

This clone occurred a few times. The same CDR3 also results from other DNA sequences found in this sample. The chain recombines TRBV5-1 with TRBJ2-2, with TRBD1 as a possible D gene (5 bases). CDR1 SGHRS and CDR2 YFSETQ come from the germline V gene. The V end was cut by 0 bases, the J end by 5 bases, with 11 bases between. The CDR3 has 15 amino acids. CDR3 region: CASSLGQGNTGELFF. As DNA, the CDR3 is TGCGCCAGCAGCTTGGGGCAGGGTAATACCGGGGAGCTGTTTTTT.

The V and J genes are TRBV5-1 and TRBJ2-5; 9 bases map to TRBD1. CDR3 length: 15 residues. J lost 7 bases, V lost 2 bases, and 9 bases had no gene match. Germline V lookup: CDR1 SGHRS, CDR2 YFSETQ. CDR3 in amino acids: CASSFGDRDRGTQYF. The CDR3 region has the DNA TGCGCCAGCAGCTTTGGGGACAGGGATCGGGGGACCCAGTACTTC.

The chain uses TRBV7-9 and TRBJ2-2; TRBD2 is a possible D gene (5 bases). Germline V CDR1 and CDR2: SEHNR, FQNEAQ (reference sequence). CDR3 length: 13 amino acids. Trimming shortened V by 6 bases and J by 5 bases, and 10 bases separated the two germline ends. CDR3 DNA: TGTGCCAGCAGGCCGGGGTGGACCGGGGAGCTGTTTTTT. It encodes CASRPGWTGELFF.

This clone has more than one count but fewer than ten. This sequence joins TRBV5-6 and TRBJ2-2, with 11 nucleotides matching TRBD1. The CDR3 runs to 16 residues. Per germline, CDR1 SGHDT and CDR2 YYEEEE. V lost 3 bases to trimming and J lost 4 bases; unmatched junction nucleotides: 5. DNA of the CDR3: TGTGCCAGCAGCTCCCGGGACAGGGGGACCACCGGGGAGCTGTTTTTT. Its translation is CASSSRDRGTTGELFF.

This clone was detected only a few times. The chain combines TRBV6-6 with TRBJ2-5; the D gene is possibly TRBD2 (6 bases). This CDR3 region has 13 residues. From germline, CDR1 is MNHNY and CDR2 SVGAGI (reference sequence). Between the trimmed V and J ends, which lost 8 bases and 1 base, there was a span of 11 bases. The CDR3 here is CASARGPQETQYF. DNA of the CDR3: TGTGCCAGCGCGCGGGGACCCCAAGAGACCCAGTACTTC.

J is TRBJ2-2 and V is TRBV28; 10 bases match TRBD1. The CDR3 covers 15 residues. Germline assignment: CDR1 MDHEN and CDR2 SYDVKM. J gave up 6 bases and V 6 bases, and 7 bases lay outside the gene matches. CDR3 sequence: CASRSGTGVAGELFF. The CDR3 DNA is TGTGCCAGCAGGTCCGGGACAGGGGTAGCCGGGGAGCTGTTTTTT.

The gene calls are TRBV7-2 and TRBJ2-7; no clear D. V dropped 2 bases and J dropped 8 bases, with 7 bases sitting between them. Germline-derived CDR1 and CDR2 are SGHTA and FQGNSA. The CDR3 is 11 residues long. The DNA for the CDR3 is TGTGCCAGCAGCTTACAGGCCCAGCAGTACTTC. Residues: CASSLQAQQYF.

The CDR3 is CASSPSSQTGGTQYF. The CDR3 bases are TGTGCCAGCTCACCTTCGTCTCAGACAGGAGGTACGCAGTATTTT. This chain joins TRBV18 and TRBJ2-3, with D possibly matching TRBD1 (6 bases). CDR3 length equals 15 residues. V shed 3 bases and J shed 8 bases, with 18 bases lying between them. Germline V lookup: CDR1 KGHSH, CDR2 LQKENI.

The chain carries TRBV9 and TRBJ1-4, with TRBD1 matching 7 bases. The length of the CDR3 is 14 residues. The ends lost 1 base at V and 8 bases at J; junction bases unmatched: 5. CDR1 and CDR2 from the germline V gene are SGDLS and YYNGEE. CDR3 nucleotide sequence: TGTGCCAGCAGCGTATCCCAGGGGGTAGAAAAACTGTTTTTT. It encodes CASSVSQGVEKLFF.

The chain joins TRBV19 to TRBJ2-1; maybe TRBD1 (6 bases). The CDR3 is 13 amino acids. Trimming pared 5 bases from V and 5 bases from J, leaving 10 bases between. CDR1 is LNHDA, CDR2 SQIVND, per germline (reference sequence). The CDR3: CASSPTGNNEQFF. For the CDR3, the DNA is TGTGCCAGTAGTCCGACAGGCAACAATGAGCAGTTCTTC.

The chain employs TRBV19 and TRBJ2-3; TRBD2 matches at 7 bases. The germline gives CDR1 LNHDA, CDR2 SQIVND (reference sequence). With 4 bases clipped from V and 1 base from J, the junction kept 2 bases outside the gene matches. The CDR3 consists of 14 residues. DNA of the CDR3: TGTGCCAGTAGTACGAGCGGGGGCACAGATACGCAGTATTTT. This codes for CASSTSGGTDTQYF. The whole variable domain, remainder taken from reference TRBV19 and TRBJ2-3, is DGGITQSPKYLFRKEGQNVTLSCEQNLNHDAMYWYRQDPGQGLRLIYYSQIVNDFQKGDIAEGYSVSREKKESFPLTVTSAQKNPTAFYLCASSTSGGTDTQYFGPGTRLTVL.

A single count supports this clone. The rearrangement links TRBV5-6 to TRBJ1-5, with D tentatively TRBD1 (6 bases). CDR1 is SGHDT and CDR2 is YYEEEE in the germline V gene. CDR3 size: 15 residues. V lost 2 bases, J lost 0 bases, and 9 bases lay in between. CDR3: CASSFGTSSNQPQHF. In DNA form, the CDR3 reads TGTGCCAGCAGCTTTGGGACATCTAGCAATCAGCCCCAGCATTTT. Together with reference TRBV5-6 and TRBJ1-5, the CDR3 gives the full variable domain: DAGVTQSPTHLIKTRGQQVTLRCSPKSGHDTVSWYQQALGQGPQFIFQYYEEEERQRGNFPDRFSGHQFPNYSSELNVNALLLGDSALYLCASSFGTSSNQPQHFGDGTRLSIL.

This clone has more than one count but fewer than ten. CDR3 sequence: CASSVEGLEETQYF. The CDR3 nucleotides read TGTGCCAGCAGCGTAGAGGGACTCGAAGAGACCCAGTACTTC. V and J are TRBV9 and TRBJ2-5, with a possible D match to TRBD2 (6 bases). Germline V gene data show CDR1 as SGDLS and CDR2 as YYNGEE. The CDR3 totals 14 residues. Trimming took 0 bases from V and 3 from J, leaving 9 bases between them.

The CDR3 DNA reads TGCAGCGTTCTAGCGGGGGGGATGGGTGAGACCCAGTACTTC. As protein: CSVLAGGMGETQYF. The rearrangement uses TRBV29-1 and TRBJ2-5; 12 bases align to TRBD2. Germline CDR1 reads SQVTM; CDR2 reads ANQGSEA. The CDR3 has 14 residues. With V trimmed by 5 bases and J by 5 bases, 6 bases remained unmatched.

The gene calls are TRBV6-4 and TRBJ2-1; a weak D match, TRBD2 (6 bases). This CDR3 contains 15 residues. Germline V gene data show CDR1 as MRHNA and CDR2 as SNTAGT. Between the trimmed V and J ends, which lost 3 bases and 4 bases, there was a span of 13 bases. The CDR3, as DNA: TGTGCCAGCAGTGAGGCTAGCGAGGTATACAATGAGCAGTTCTTC. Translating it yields CASSEASEVYNEQFF.

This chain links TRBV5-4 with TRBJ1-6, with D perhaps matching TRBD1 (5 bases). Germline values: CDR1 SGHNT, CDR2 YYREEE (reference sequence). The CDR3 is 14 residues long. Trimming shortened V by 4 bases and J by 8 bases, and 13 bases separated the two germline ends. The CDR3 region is CASSTDPTDSPLHF. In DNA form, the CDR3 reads TGTGCCAGCAGCACAGACCCGACAGATTCACCCCTCCACTTT.

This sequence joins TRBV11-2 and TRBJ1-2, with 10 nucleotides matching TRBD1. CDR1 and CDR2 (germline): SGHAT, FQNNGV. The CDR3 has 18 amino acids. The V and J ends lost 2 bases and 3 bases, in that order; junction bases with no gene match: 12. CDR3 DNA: TGTGCCAGCAGCTTACCCATACCGGGGGACAGGGGAGACTATGGCTACACCTTC. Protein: CASSLPIPGDRGDYGYTF.

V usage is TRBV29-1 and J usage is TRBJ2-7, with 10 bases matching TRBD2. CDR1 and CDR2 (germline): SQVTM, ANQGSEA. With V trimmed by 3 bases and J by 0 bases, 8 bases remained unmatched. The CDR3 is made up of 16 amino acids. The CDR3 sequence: CSVESYASGSSYEQYF. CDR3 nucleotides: TGCAGCGTTGAGTCGTATGCTAGCGGGAGCTCCTACGAGCAGTACTTC.

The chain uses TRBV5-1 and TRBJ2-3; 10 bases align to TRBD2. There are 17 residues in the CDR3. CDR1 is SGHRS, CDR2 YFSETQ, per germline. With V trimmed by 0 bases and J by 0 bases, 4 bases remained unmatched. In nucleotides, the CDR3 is TGCGCCAGCAGCTTGGCTAGCGGGGGTGTTAGCACAGATACGCAGTATTTT. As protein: CASSLASGGVSTDTQYF. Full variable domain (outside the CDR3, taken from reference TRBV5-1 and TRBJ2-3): KAGVTQTPRYLIKTRGQQVTLSCSPISGHRSVSWYQQTPGQGLQFLFEYFSETQRNKGNFPGRFSGRQFSNSRSEMNVSTLELGDSALYLCASSLASGGVSTDTQYFGPGTRLTVL.

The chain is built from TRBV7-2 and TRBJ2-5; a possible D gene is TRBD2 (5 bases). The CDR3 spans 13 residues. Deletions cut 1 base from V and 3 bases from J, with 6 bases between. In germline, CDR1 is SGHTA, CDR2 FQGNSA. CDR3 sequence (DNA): TGTGCCAGCAGCTTAGACGGGGAAGAGACCCAGTACTTC. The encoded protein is CASSLDGEETQYF.

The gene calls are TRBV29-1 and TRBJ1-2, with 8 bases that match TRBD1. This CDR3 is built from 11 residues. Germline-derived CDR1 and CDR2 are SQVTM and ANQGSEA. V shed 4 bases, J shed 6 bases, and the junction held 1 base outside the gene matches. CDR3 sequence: CSVGTGHGYTF. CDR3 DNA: TGCAGCGTTGGGACAGGGCATGGCTACACCTTC.

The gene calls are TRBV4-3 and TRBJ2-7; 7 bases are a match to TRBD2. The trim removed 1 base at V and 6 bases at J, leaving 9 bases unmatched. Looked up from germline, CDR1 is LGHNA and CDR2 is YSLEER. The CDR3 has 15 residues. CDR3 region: CASSQGLAVIGEQYF. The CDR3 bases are TGCGCCAGCAGCCAAGGGCTAGCGGTAATAGGCGAGCAGTACTTC.

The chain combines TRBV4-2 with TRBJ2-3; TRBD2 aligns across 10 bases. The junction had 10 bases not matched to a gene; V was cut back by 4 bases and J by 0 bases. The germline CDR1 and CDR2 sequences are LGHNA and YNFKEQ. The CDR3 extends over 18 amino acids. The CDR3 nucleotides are TGTGCCAGCAGCCCCGAATTAGCGGGGGGACCTAGCACAGATACGCAGTATTTT. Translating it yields CASSPELAGGPSTDTQYF.